This paragraph covers one T cell receptor beta chain sequence. Its specificity is not known. A single base separates this from a much larger clone, so it may be a read error. TCRdb re-called the reads through MiXCR, storing one row per CDR3 protein. Of several thousand distinct CDR3 sequences in the sample, approximately 16% were seen once. CDR1 is MNHNY and CDR2 is SVGAGI in the germline V gene (reference sequence). This CDR3 has 15 residues. The sample originates from a study of liver allograft versus peripheral blood T cells. Study-level information: Hepatic allograft T cell receptor repertoires were evaluated relative to those present in recipients' peripheral blood. Study conclusions and caveats: Reportedly, the T cell receptor repertoires present inside liver allografts differed from those in peripheral blood.

The chain combines TRBV6-6 with TRBJ1-4, with TRBD1 matching 11 bases. This TCR derives from a human patient who had a liver transplant. The T cells may come from the graft donor. The CDR3 reads CAISYSGQGVEKLFF. In DNA form, the CDR3 reads TGTGCCATCAGTTACTCGGGACAGGGGGTGGAAAAACTGTTTTTT.